This entry lists 26 T cell receptor beta chains sequenced from one sample in a study of CD8+CD57+ T cells in acquired aplastic anemia (dated by TCRdb to the late 2010s). Patients chosen for sequencing had shown expansion of CD8+CD57+ cells by flow cytometry. Sequencing was performed on an Illumina HiSeq 2000. TCR beta VDJ combination and CDR3 sequence profiling used genomic DNA as the template. TCRdb redid the processing of the public reads, applying fastp at Q25 and MiXCR, and retained in-frame beta chains. Under each unique CDR3 protein, matching rows form one entry showing the most common genes and DNA. In this sample the table shows about 240,000 distinct CDR3 sequences, approximately 50% of which occur a single time. In total, the top ten clones hold 7.8% of the sample. The sample taken for sequencing was sorted CD4+, CD8+, or CD8+CD57+ T cells (not recorded which) from PBMCs. These receptors all stem from a human donor with aplastic anemia.

The J gene is TRBJ1-1, the V gene TRBV20-1; unclear D gene. CDR1 is DFQATT, CDR2 SNEGSKA, per germline (reference sequence). The CDR3 loop spans 13 amino acids. The germline V and J ends were trimmed by 3 bases and 4 bases, with 12 bases remaining between them. CDR3 sequence (DNA): TGCAGTGCTAGCCAGACTAATCCCACTGAAGCTTTCTTT. Translation gives CSASQTNPTEAFF.

This chain joins TRBV10-3 and TRBJ1-2; a possible D gene is TRBD1 (5 bases). CDR1 is ENHRY, CDR2 SYGVKD, per germline. The length of the CDR3 is 15 residues. With 4 bases removed from V and 2 bases from J, the gap between germline ends came to 14 bases. The DNA for the CDR3 is TGTGCCATCAGTGGCCGTGGTCAGGGCAACTATGGCTACACCTTC. It yields the protein CAISGRGQGNYGYTF.

This clonotype was detected ten times or more. The chain recombines TRBV5-5 with TRBJ2-1, with 10 bases that match TRBD2. Germline V CDR1 and CDR2: SGHKS, YYEKEE (reference sequence). V lost 4 bases and J lost 5; bases outside the gene matches: 9. The length of the CDR3 is 16 residues. Here the CDR3 reads CASSLTSGYVHNEQFF. The CDR3 nucleotides read TGTGCCAGCAGCCTGACTAGCGGGTATGTCCACAATGAGCAGTTCTTC.

This clonotype was picked up many times. The chain combines TRBV12-3 or TRBV12-4 with TRBJ2-7; maybe TRBD1 (5 bases). Between the trimmed V and J ends, which lost 3 bases and 4 bases, there was a span of 16 bases. The CDR3 is 15 residues long. The CDR3 reads CASSFREGPRYEQYF. The CDR3 DNA reads TGTGCCAGCAGTTTCAGGGAAGGGCCTAGGTACGAGCAGTACTTC.

To note about this clonotype: Being one base from a much bigger clone, this may be a read error. This chain joins TRBV13 and TRBJ2-1; D unresolved. CDR1 is PRHDT, CDR2 FYEKMQ, per germline (reference sequence). This CDR3 region has 12 residues. Trimming removed 6 bases at V and 10 bases at J, with 13 bases between. The CDR3 DNA sequence: TGTGCCAGCAGAGGTCGGTTTTCCGAGCAGTTCTTC. It specifies CASRGRFSEQFF.

The sample holds many counts of this clonotype. The rearrangement uses TRBV12-3 or TRBV12-4 and TRBJ2-3; D may be TRBD2 (5 bases). The ends were cut back, 5 bases at V and 10 bases at J, with 19 bases in the middle. The CDR3 loop spans 14 amino acids. The CDR3 DNA sequence: TGTGCCAGCAGTGAAGCGGTTCTCCCCGAATCGCAGTATTTT. It encodes CASSEAVLPESQYF.

The chain couples TRBV25-1 to TRBJ2-1, with 8 nucleotides matching TRBD1. The CDR3 loop spans 15 amino acids. The V and J ends lost 2 bases and 2 bases, in that order; junction bases with no gene match: 2. The V gene's germline CDR1 is MGHDK and CDR2 SYGVNS. CDR3 in amino acids: CASSEDRGTYNEQFF. The CDR3 bases are TGTGCCAGCAGTGAAGACAGGGGCACCTACAATGAGCAGTTCTTC.

The chain has TRBV6-1 and TRBJ2-7; 8 bases line up with TRBD1. The ends lost 7 bases at V and 5 bases at J; junction bases unmatched: 7. CDR1 is MNHNS and CDR2 is SASEGT in the germline V gene. There are 13 residues in the CDR3. The CDR3 loop reads CASNRQGRNEQYF. DNA of the CDR3: TGTGCCAGCAACAGACAGGGGAGGAACGAGCAGTACTTC.

V gene TRBV10-1 combines with J gene TRBJ2-7, with 7 bases lining up with TRBD2. Germline-derived CDR1 and CDR2 are WNHNN and SYGVQD (reference sequence). The CDR3 sequence is 14 residues long. Trimming cost V 3 bases and J 5 bases; bases outside gene matches: 7. The DNA of the CDR3 is TGCGCCAGCAGTGATGGCGGGAGTTTGGACGAGCAGTACTTC. Residues: CASSDGGSLDEQYF.

J is TRBJ1-2 and V is TRBV7-8, with 8 bases lining up with TRBD1. CDR1 and CDR2 from the germline V gene are SGHVS and FQNEAQ. V lost 4 bases and J lost 7; bases outside the gene matches: 8. The CDR3 contains 14 residues. The CDR3 DNA reads as TGTGCCAGCAGCTCCCGGACAGGGAAAGGTGGCTACACCTTC. It yields the protein CASSSRTGKGGYTF. The whole variable domain, filled in from reference TRBV7-8 and TRBJ1-2, reads GAGVSQSPRYKVAKRGQDVALRCDPISGHVSLFWYQQALGQGPEFLTYFQNEAQLDKSGLPSDRFFAERPEGSVSTLKIQRTQQEDSAVYLCASSSRTGKGGYTFGSGTRLTVV.

This clonotype was counted at least ten times. The rearrangement links TRBV7-9 to TRBJ1-4; D is ambiguous. V was clipped by 1 base and J by 8 bases, with 14 bases between them. Germline V gene sequence: CDR1 SEHNR, CDR2 FQNEAQ (reference sequence). The CDR3 totals 15 residues. CDR3 protein: CASSLGPGPWEKLFF. For the CDR3, the DNA is TGTGCCAGCAGCTTAGGGCCCGGTCCATGGGAAAAACTGTTTTTT. The whole variable domain, filled in from reference TRBV7-9 and TRBJ1-4, reads DTGVSQNPRHKITKRGQNVTFRCDPISEHNRLYWYRQTLGQGPEFLTYFQNEAQLEKSRLLSDRFSAERPKGSFSTLEIQRTEQGDSAMYLCASSLGPGPWEKLFFGSGTQLSVL.

This clonotype was seen more than once but under ten times. The chain employs TRBV20-1 and TRBJ2-7; D is ambiguous. In germline, CDR1 is DFQATT, CDR2 SNEGSKA (reference sequence). The CDR3 covers 16 residues. Trimming took off 1 base at V and 0 bases at J, with 16 bases between the two ends. The CDR3 spells CSARVGNSRSSYEQYF. DNA of the CDR3: TGCAGTGCTAGAGTTGGGAACTCCAGGAGCTCCTACGAGCAGTACTTC.

This clonotype came up a few times. The chain joins TRBV5-1 to TRBJ1-6, with 10 bases aligning to TRBD1. This CDR3 has 15 amino acids. Germline assignment: CDR1 SGHRS and CDR2 YFSETQ. V was clipped by 0 bases and J by 8 bases; unmatched bases: 2. CDR3 protein: CASSLVGQGDSPLHF. DNA of the CDR3: TGCGCCAGCAGCTTGGTAGGACAGGGGGATTCACCCCTCCACTTT.

The rearrangement uses TRBV7-2 and TRBJ2-7; 7 bases match TRBD1. V shed 4 bases, J shed 6 bases, and the junction held 6 bases outside the gene matches. Germline CDR1 SGHTA, CDR2 FQGNSA. The length of the CDR3 is 13 residues. Written as DNA, the CDR3 is TGTGCCAGCAGCTCAGGACAGGAGGCCGAGCAGTACTTC. Protein product: CASSSGQEAEQYF.

This clonotype came up many times. The V gene is TRBV2, the J gene TRBJ1-1; a possible D gene is TRBD1 (6 bases). With 7 bases removed from V and 5 bases from J, the gap between germline ends came to 11 bases. There are 12 residues in the CDR3. Germline CDR1 SNHLY, CDR2 FYNNEI. Here the CDR3 DNA reads TGTGCCAGCACCGGGAGGGGGACTGAAGCTTTCTTT. It encodes CASTGRGTEAFF. Full variable domain (rest looked up from reference TRBV2 and TRBJ1-1): EPEVTQTPSHQVTQMGQEVILRCVPISNHLYFYWYRQILGQKVEFLVSFYNNEISEKSEIFDDQFSVERPDGSNFTLKIRSTKLEDSAMYFCASTGRGTEAFFGQGTRLTVV.

The chain carries TRBV20-1 and TRBJ1-4; weak D call: TRBD1 (5 bases). This CDR3 contains 15 residues. Between the trimmed V and J ends, which lost 6 bases and 4 bases, there was a span of 18 bases. Germline assignment: CDR1 DFQATT and CDR2 SNEGSKA (reference sequence). As DNA, the CDR3 is TGCAGTGCGTTTCGAAACAGGCTAGATAATGAAAAACTGTTTTTT. Translation: CSAFRNRLDNEKLFF.

The chain has TRBV19 and TRBJ1-1; 9 positions match TRBD1. The CDR3 has 13 residues. Germline V gives CDR1 LNHDA, CDR2 SQIVND (reference sequence). V dropped 3 bases and J dropped 10; count of bases not matched to a gene: 6. In nucleotides, the CDR3 is TGTGCCAGTAGTATTGGAGGGACAGGGAGAGCTTTCTTT. It is translated as CASSIGGTGRAFF.

The gene calls are TRBV7-6 and TRBJ2-3; 8 bases line up with TRBD2. The V gene's germline CDR1 is SGHVS and CDR2 FNYEAQ. The CDR3 covers 17 residues. With V trimmed by 3 bases and J by 0 bases, 8 bases remained unmatched. The CDR3, as DNA: TGTGCCAGCAGCTTGGACGCGAGCGGGAGCAGCACAGATACGCAGTATTTT. Translation: CASSLDASGSSTDTQYF.

V usage is TRBV7-2 and J usage is TRBJ2-7, with TRBD1 as a possible D gene (5 bases). The V gene lost 1 base and the J gene lost 3 bases, with 10 bases spanning the gap. The CDR3 runs 14 residues. Germline V gene data show CDR1 as SGHTA and CDR2 as FQGNSA. The CDR3 nucleotides are TGTGCCAGCAGCTTAGTAGGGGATGTCTACGAGCAGTACTTC. Translation: CASSLVGDVYEQYF.

This clonotype showed up just a few times. The chain recombines TRBV27 with TRBJ2-7; D is possibly TRBD1 (6 bases). CDR1 MNHEY and CDR2 SMNVEV come from the germline V gene (reference sequence). The CDR3 has 14 residues. V gave up 6 bases and J gave up 4 bases, with 16 bases separating them. The CDR3 DNA reads TGTGCCAGCAGGATCCAACAGGGTCTGTACGAGCAGTACTTC. Its translation is CASRIQQGLYEQYF.

This clonotype was seen at least ten times. The chain has TRBV25-1 and TRBJ1-5; D call uncertain. This CDR3 spans 13 amino acids. The V and J ends lost 4 bases and 3 bases respectively, with 7 bases between them. Germline CDR1 MGHDK, CDR2 SYGVNS. The chain's CDR3 is CASSVGINQPQHF. For the CDR3, the DNA is TGTGCCAGCAGTGTAGGAATCAATCAGCCCCAGCATTTT.

About this clonotype: It is likely a read error, because the conserved phenylalanine at the end of the CDR3 is missing. The chain couples TRBV6-1 to TRBJ2-7, with D unresolved. V was pared by 5 bases and J by 2 bases, with 19 bases between. The CDR3 totals 16 residues. Germline values: CDR1 MNHNS, CDR2 SASEGT. CDR3 DNA sequence: TGTGCCAGCAGTTTCGGAGTCGAAACAAATGCCTACGAGCAGTACCTC. Its protein product is CASSFGVETNAYEQYL.

This clonotype was counted between two and nine times. This chain connects TRBV30 to TRBJ1-4; D unresolved. The germline V gene encodes CDR1 GTSNPN and CDR2 SVGIG (reference sequence). Trimming removed 2 bases at V and 2 bases at J, with 12 bases between. CDR3 length: 15 residues. The CDR3 is CAWSINGGTNEKLFF. In DNA, the CDR3 is TGTGCCTGGAGTATTAACGGAGGCACTAATGAAAAACTGTTTTTT.

This chain uses TRBV15 with TRBJ2-3; D not resolved. The V end lost 1 base, the J end lost 6 bases, and 5 bases lay between the germline ends. Per the germline V gene, CDR1 is LNHNV and CDR2 is YYDKDF (reference sequence). This CDR3 contains 12 residues. As DNA, the CDR3 is TGTGCCACCAGCAGAGCTGGCGATACGCAGTATTTT. As protein: CATSRAGDTQYF. Combining the CDR3 with reference TRBV15 and TRBJ2-3 gives the whole variable domain DAMVIQNPRYQVTQFGKPVTLSCSQTLNHNVMYWYQQKSSQAPKLLFHYYDKDFNNEADTPDNFQSRRPNTSFCFLDIRSPGLGDTAMYLCATSRAGDTQYFGPGTRLTVL.

This clonotype was recorded at least ten times. The chain uses TRBV20-1 and TRBJ1-2, with D perhaps matching TRBD1 (6 bases). Trimming took off 3 bases at V and 7 bases at J, with 18 bases between the two ends. Germline V gene data show CDR1 as DFQATT and CDR2 as SNEGSKA (reference sequence). The CDR3 loop spans 14 amino acids. The CDR3 bases are TGCAGTGCTAGTTTTTACACGGACAGCGTTGGCTACACCTTC. Its translation: CSASFYTDSVGYTF.

Points on this clonotype: One end of the junction fails to match germline, which may point to a read error. The gene calls are TRBV7-2 and TRBJ1-1, with D possibly matching TRBD1 (6 bases). CDR3 length equals 14 residues. Germline CDR1 and CDR2: SGHTA and FQGNSA. As DNA, the CDR3 is TGTGCCAGCAGCTTAGGGGGGGGGGACACTGGAGCTTTCTTT. It codes for CASSLGGGDTGAFF.